The 17 T cell receptor beta chains given below trace back to one sample, sequenced in a study of cytomegalovirus exposure and HLA in healthy donors. Vbeta (60) and Jbeta (13) primers were used in the PCR. The assay was immunoSEQ multiplex PCR, and TCRdb's table has in-frame clones only and misses some. In the table there are roughly 200,000 clones, roughly three quarters of which are singletons. Sequencing input: PBMCs. All receptors derive from a man between 45 and 60 years old in good health and CMV-seronegative.

The chain uses TRBV29-1 and TRBJ2-1, with 8 nucleotides matching TRBD2. The length of the CDR3 is 16 residues. The junction had 7 bases not matched to a gene; V was cut back by 1 base and J by 2 bases. CDR1 and CDR2 (germline): SQVTM, ANQGSEA. The CDR3 region has the DNA TGCAGCGTTGAAGGAGGGCGGGAGGTCACCTACAATGAGCAGTTCTTC. Amino acid sequence: CSVEGGREVTYNEQFF.

This chain uses TRBV5-4 with TRBJ2-2, with TRBD2 as a possible D gene (7 bases). Per germline, CDR1 SGHNT and CDR2 YYREEE (reference sequence). The CDR3 is made up of 16 amino acids. V dropped 0 bases and J dropped 1 base, with 10 bases sitting between them. The chain's CDR3 is CASSLGGGKNTGELFF. CDR3 nucleotides: TGTGCCAGCAGCTTGGGCGGGGGCAAGAACACCGGGGAGCTGTTTTTT.

The chain recombines TRBV4-1 with TRBJ2-7, with 10 positions matching TRBD2. J gave up 1 base and V 5 bases, and 5 bases lay outside the gene matches. Per the germline V gene, CDR1 is MGHRA and CDR2 is YSYEKL. The CDR3 contains 15 residues. The CDR3 loop is CASSGWTSGSYEQYF. The CDR3 nucleotides are TGCGCCAGCAGCGGTTGGACTAGCGGTTCCTACGAGCAGTACTTC.

The chain recombines TRBV7-3 with TRBJ2-5; 7 nucleotides line up with TRBD2. The CDR3 is made up of 12 amino acids. Per the germline V gene, CDR1 is SGHTA and CDR2 is FQGTGA. J lost 7 bases, V lost 5 bases, and 4 bases had no gene match. The CDR3 nucleotides read TGTGCCAGCAGCAATCCGGGAGGGACCCAGTACTTC. It yields the protein CASSNPGGTQYF.

The chain couples TRBV30 to TRBJ1-5; TRBD1 is a possible D gene (5 bases). The germline V gene has CDR1 GTSNPN and CDR2 SVGIG (reference sequence). Trimming cost V 2 bases and J 5 bases, with 10 bases left between them. The CDR3 runs to 13 residues. This CDR3 is CAWSKGQDQPQHF. The CDR3 DNA reads TGTGCCTGGAGTAAGGGGCAGGATCAGCCCCAGCATTTT.

The V and J genes are TRBV29-1 and TRBJ2-2, with no clear D. CDR3 length equals 14 residues. CDR1 is SQVTM and CDR2 is ANQGSEA in the germline V gene. The V and J ends lost 8 bases and 0 bases respectively, with 13 bases between them. The CDR3, as DNA: TGCAGCATCCCTAAGTCCCCGAACACCGGGGAGCTGTTTTTT. This translates into CSIPKSPNTGELFF.

The chain couples TRBV19 to TRBJ1-2; D remains ambiguous. The V gene's germline CDR1 is LNHDA and CDR2 SQIVND (reference sequence). Trimming left V 3 bases short and J 4 bases short, with 18 bases between. The CDR3 consists of 16 residues. The CDR3 DNA is TGTGCCAGTAGTATTCGCCCTCTTCGAGGTGGCTATGGCTACACCTTC. Protein sequence: CASSIRPLRGGYGYTF.

This clone came up a few times. This chain uses TRBV27 with TRBJ1-6; D is undetermined. CDR1 MNHEY and CDR2 SMNVEV come from the germline V gene (reference sequence). The CDR3 consists of 18 residues. The V end lost 0 bases, the J end lost 4 bases, and 16 bases lay between the germline ends. CDR3 in amino acids: CASSLSRAYLPYNSPLHF. The CDR3, as DNA: TGTGCCAGCAGTTTATCGAGAGCCTACCTCCCGTATAATTCACCCCTCCACTTT.

The rearrangement uses TRBV7-2 and TRBJ2-1; 8 bases map to TRBD2. V was pared by 4 bases and J by 4 bases, with 6 bases of the junction left unmatched. This CDR3 spans 15 amino acids. Germline-derived CDR1 and CDR2 are SGHTA and FQGNSA. Here the CDR3 reads CASSYTSGLYNEQFF. The CDR3 coding sequence is TGTGCCAGCAGCTATACTAGCGGACTATACAATGAGCAGTTCTTC. Full variable domain (remainder filled in from reference TRBV7-2 and TRBJ2-1): GAGVSQSPSNKVTEKGKDVELRCDPISGHTALYWYRQSLGQGLEFLIYFQGNSAPDKSGLPSDRFSAERTGGSVSTLTIQRTQQEDSAVYLCASSYTSGLYNEQFFGPGTRLTVL.

This sequence joins TRBV6-6 and TRBJ2-5; D possibly corresponds to TRBD2 (6 bases). The V gene lost 0 bases and the J gene lost 1 base, with 9 bases spanning the gap. CDR1 and CDR2 (germline): MNHNY, SVGAGI (reference sequence). The CDR3 runs 15 residues. The CDR3 DNA sequence: TGTGCCAGCAGTTACTCCCGGGACTTCCAAGAGACCCAGTACTTC. Its translation is CASSYSRDFQETQYF.

The J gene is TRBJ2-7, the V gene TRBV30; D perhaps matches TRBD2 (6 bases). This CDR3 comprises 11 residues. Germline assignment: CDR1 GTSNPN and CDR2 SVGIG (reference sequence). The CDR3 DNA sequence: TGTTCCTTTCGGGGGTACGACGAGCAGTACTTC. This sequence encodes CSFRGYDEQYF.

V and J are TRBV28 and TRBJ2-7; 9 nucleotides match TRBD2. The CDR3 contains 11 residues. The germline V gene encodes CDR1 MDHEN and CDR2 SYDVKM. J lost 12 bases, V lost 7 bases, and 7 bases had no gene match. The DNA for the CDR3 is TGTGCCAGCATGGGCGGGAGGGCCTGGTACTTC. This gives the protein CASMGGRAWYF. The full variable domain, rest sourced from reference TRBV28 and TRBJ2-7, is DVKVTQSSRYLVKRTGEKVFLECVQDMDHENMFWYRQDPGLGLRLIYFSYDVKMKEKGDIPEGYSVSREKKERFSLILESASTNQTSMYLCASMGGRAWYFGPGTRLTVT.

This chain connects TRBV4-2 to TRBJ1-2; possibly TRBD1 for D (6 bases). The CDR3 has 15 residues. V was clipped by 0 bases and J by 5 bases, with 13 bases between them. The V gene's germline CDR1 is LGHNA and CDR2 YNFKEQ. The CDR3 reads CASSQEKGTSYGYTF. In DNA form, the CDR3 reads TGTGCCAGCAGCCAAGAAAAAGGGACAAGTTATGGCTACACCTTC.

The sample holds one count of this clone. This sequence joins TRBV4-2 and TRBJ2-5; the match to TRBD1 covers 9 bases. The J segment lost 1 base and the V segment lost 0 bases, leaving 3 bases of the junction unmatched. The CDR3 runs 16 residues. CDR1 LGHNA and CDR2 YNFKEQ come from the germline V gene. The CDR3 region is CASSQEGTGPQETQYF. The CDR3 nucleotides are TGTGCCAGCAGCCAAGAAGGGACAGGGCCCCAAGAGACCCAGTACTTC.

The V call is TRBV5-1, the J call TRBJ2-3; 7 nucleotides align to TRBD2. The V gene's germline CDR1 is SGHRS and CDR2 YFSETQ. The ends lost 0 bases at V and 0 bases at J; junction bases unmatched: 4. CDR3 length equals 16 residues. The CDR3: CASSLGNSGSTDTQYF. As DNA, the CDR3 is TGCGCCAGCAGCTTGGGGAATAGCGGGAGCACAGATACGCAGTATTTT.

V is TRBV15 and J is TRBJ1-5; no clear D gene. The V gene lost 0 bases and the J gene lost 0 bases, with 6 bases spanning the gap. This CDR3 contains 15 residues. Germline V lookup: CDR1 LNHNV, CDR2 YYDKDF (reference sequence). CDR3 nucleotide sequence: TGTGCCACCAGCAGAGATTTATATAGCAATCAGCCCCAGCATTTT. Translation gives CATSRDLYSNQPQHF.

The table lists this clone with a few counts. The rearrangement joins TRBV7-8 to TRBJ1-1; possible D gene TRBD1, 5 bases. Germline assignment: CDR1 SGHVS and CDR2 FQNEAQ. The CDR3 is 16 amino acids. Deletions cut 1 base from V and 4 bases from J, with 16 bases between. The CDR3 loop reads CASSLGVAGSVTEAFF. The CDR3 nucleotides read TGTGCCAGCAGCTTAGGCGTCGCAGGGTCGGTCACTGAAGCTTTCTTT.